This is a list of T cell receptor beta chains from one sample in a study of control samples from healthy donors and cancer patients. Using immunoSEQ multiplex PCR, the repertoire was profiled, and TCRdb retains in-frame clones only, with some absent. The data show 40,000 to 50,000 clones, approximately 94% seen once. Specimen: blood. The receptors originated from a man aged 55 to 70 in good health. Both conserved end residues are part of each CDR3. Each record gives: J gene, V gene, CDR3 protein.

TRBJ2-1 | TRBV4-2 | CASSRVGYNEQFF
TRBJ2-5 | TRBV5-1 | CASSLVGAGGMETQYF
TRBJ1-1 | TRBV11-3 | CASQSRPGRDTEAFF
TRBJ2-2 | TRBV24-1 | CATSDAEGTANTGELFF
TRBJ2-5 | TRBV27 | CASSSNSGQGAHLVSQYF
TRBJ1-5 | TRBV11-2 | CASSPGQPNQPQHF
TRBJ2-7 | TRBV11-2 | CASSQIFEQYF
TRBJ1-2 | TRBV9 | CASSVSGASIYGYTF
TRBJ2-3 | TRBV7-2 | CASSPGTSDTQYF
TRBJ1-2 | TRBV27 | CASSLSEGVDGYTF
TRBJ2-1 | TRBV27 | CASSARGPYNEQFF
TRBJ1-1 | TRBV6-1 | CASSERGVNTEAFF
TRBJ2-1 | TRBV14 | CASSHRAGSHAEQFF
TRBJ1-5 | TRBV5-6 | CASSSTGREPQHF
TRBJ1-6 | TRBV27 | CASRGQGGSPLHF
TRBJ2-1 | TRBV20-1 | CSAREDNEQFF
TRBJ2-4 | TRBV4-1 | CASSQETQDSKNIQYF
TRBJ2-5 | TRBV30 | CAWSRQGGETQYF
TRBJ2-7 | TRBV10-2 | CASSEMSSYEQYF
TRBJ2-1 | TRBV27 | CASTGTSGYNEQFF